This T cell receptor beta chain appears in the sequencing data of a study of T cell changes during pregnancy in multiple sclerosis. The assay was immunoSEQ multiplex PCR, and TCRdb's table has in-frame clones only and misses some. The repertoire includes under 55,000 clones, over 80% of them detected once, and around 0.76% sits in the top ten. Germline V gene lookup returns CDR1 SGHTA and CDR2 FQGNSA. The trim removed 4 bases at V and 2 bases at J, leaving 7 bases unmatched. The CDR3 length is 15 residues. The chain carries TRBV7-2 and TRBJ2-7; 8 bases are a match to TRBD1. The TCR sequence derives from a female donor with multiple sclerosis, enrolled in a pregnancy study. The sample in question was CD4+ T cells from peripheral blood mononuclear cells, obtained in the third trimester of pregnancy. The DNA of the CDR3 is TGTGCCAGCAGCTCTACCGGGACAGGTCCCTACGAGCAGTACTTC. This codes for CASSSTGTGPYEQYF.